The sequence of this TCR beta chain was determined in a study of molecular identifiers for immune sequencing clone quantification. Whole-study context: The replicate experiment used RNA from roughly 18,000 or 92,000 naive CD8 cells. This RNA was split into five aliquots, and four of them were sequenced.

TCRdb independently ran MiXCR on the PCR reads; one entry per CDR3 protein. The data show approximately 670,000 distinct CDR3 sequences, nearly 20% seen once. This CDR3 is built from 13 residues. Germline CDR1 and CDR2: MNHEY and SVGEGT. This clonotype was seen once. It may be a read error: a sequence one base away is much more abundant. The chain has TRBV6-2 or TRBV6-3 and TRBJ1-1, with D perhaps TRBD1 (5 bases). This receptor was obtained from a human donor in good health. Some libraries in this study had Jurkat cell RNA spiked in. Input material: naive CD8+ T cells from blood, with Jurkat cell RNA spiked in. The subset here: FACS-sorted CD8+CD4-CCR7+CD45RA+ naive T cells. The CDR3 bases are TGTGTCAGCCGTCCAGGGCGTATGGCTGAAGCTTTCTTT. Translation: CVSRPGRMAEAFF.